These 25 T cell receptor beta chains were sequenced from one sample in a study of OX40 agonist ivuxolimab in advanced cancers. TCRdb keeps only in-frame clones here, not all; method: immunoSEQ multiplex PCR. Of 30,000 to 40,000 clones listed, about four fifths were seen once; the top ten hold roughly 2.7%. This specimen was CD4+ or CD8+ T cells sorted from blood, taken in a trial of the OX40 agonist ivuxolimab. These receptors were taken from an adult with an advanced solid tumor such as melanoma, head and neck, liver or kidney cancer.

The genes are TRBV19 and TRBJ2-1; 15 bases match TRBD2. Germline trimming cut 7 bases from V and 10 bases from J; bases unmatched to any gene: 14. This CDR3 has 17 residues. CDR1 and CDR2 (germline): LNHDA, SQIVND (reference sequence). CDR3 DNA: TGTGCCAGTAACGGGTGGACTAGCGGGGGGGCCTCCTCCGAGCAGTTCTTC. Its protein is CASNGWTSGGASSEQFF.

Regarding this clone: The junction shows a germline mismatch at one end, possibly a read error. The chain uses TRBV7-7 and TRBJ2-1, with 10 bases fitting TRBD1. This CDR3 has 15 amino acids. Germline V gene sequence: CDR1 SSHAT, CDR2 FNYEAQ (reference sequence). CDR3 in DNA: TGTGCTAGCAGCTTAGGGACAGGGGACTTCAATGAGCAGTTCTTC. Translated: CASSLGTGDFNEQFF.

The CDR3 is CASSFADAKYGYTF. CDR3 coding DNA: TGTGCCAGCAGCTTCGCGGATGCAAAATATGGCTACACCTTC. This chain uses TRBV11-1 with TRBJ1-2; D remains ambiguous. There are 14 residues in the CDR3. The ends were cut back, 3 bases at V and 5 bases at J, with 13 bases in the middle. Germline CDR1 and CDR2: SGHAT and FQDESV (reference sequence). Combining the CDR3 with reference TRBV11-1 and TRBJ1-2 gives the whole variable domain EAEVAQSPRYKITEKSQAVAFWCDPISGHATLYWYRQILGQGPELLVQFQDESVVDDSQLPKDRFSAERLKGVDSTLKIQPAELGDSAMYLCASSFADAKYGYTFGSGTRLTVV.

This clone was recorded only once. The rearrangement uses TRBV18 and TRBJ1-5; 8 bases are shared with TRBD1. There are 15 residues in the CDR3. Germline assignment: CDR1 KGHSH and CDR2 LQKENI. V trimming: 4 bases; J trimming: 3 bases; junction bases outside the gene matches: 5. For the CDR3, the DNA is TGTGCCAGCTCACTGGGGACAGGTTTCAATCAGCCCCAGCATTTT. Translating it yields CASSLGTGFNQPQHF.

The rearrangement links TRBV19 to TRBJ1-1, with a possible D match to TRBD1 (5 bases). V was clipped by 4 bases and J by 7 bases, with 19 bases between them. This CDR3 contains 15 residues. Germline V gives CDR1 LNHDA, CDR2 SQIVND (reference sequence). CDR3 sequence (DNA): TGTGCCAGTAGTAAAGGGGCCGGGGACCGAAGTGAAGCTTTCTTT. Protein product: CASSKGAGDRSEAFF. Based on the CDR3 plus reference TRBV19 and TRBJ1-1, the full variable domain is DGGITQSPKYLFRKEGQNVTLSCEQNLNHDAMYWYRQDPGQGLRLIYYSQIVNDFQKGDIAEGYSVSREKKESFPLTVTSAQKNPTAFYLCASSKGAGDRSEAFFGQGTRLTVV.

This clone was seen just once. J is TRBJ2-1 and V is TRBV19; TRBD1 matches 10 bases. The CDR3 loop spans 14 amino acids. Trimming removed 6 bases from V and 8 bases from J; junction bases left unmatched: 7. Germline CDR1 reads LNHDA; CDR2 reads SQIVND (reference sequence). The CDR3 protein is CASSGRTGGHEQFF. CDR3 DNA: TGTGCCAGTAGCGGTCGGACAGGGGGTCATGAGCAGTTCTTC.

This chain links TRBV30 with TRBJ1-1; D may be TRBD1 (5 bases). Germline CDR1 and CDR2: GTSNPN and SVGIG (reference sequence). The CDR3 runs to 14 residues. CDR3 sequence: CASSRARANTEAFF. The CDR3, as DNA: TGTGCTTCATCCAGGGCGCGGGCGAACACTGAAGCTTTCTTT.

The chain links TRBV7-3 to TRBJ2-2; TRBD2 agrees at 8 bases. From germline, CDR1 is SGHTA and CDR2 FQGTGA. The V and J ends lost 5 bases and 7 bases, in that order; junction bases with no gene match: 9. The CDR3 has 15 residues. DNA of the CDR3: TGTGCCAGCAGCCCGGGAAGCGGGAGTAGCGGGGAGCTGTTTTTT. Residues: CASSPGSGSSGELFF.

The V call is TRBV11-3, the J call TRBJ2-1; 9 bases map to TRBD2. The CDR3 is 17 residues long. Trimming took 1 base from V and 6 from J; bases not matched to a gene: 10. The germline V gene encodes CDR1 SGHNT and CDR2 YENEEA. The CDR3 coding sequence is TGTGCCAGCAGCTTAGGCGGGGGGGCACGTCACCCCAATGAGCAGTTCTTC. Translated, it gives CASSLGGGARHPNEQFF. The whole variable domain, remainder taken from reference TRBV11-3 and TRBJ2-1, is EAGVVQSPRYKIIEKKQPVAFWCNPISGHNTLYWYLQNLGQGPELLIRYENEEAVDDSQLPKDRFSAERLKGVDSTLKIQPAELGDSAVYLCASSLGGGARHPNEQFFGPGTRLTVL.

This chain uses TRBV28 with TRBJ1-3; the match to TRBD1 covers 12 bases. Germline-derived CDR1 and CDR2 are MDHEN and SYDVKM. Trimming took 8 bases from V and 5 from J; bases not matched to a gene: 10. This CDR3 region has 16 residues. CDR3 bases: TGTGCCAGCCCCCCCTCCGGGACAGGGGGCCGAAACACCATATATTTT. Protein product: CASPPSGTGGRNTIYF.

The chain joins TRBV29-1 to TRBJ1-5; 8 nucleotides agree with TRBD1. Trimming took 5 bases from V and 4 from J; bases not matched to a gene: 7. Germline CDR1 reads SQVTM; CDR2 reads ANQGSEA. The CDR3 extends over 14 amino acids. The CDR3 sequence is CSVSDRGGNQPQHF. The CDR3 DNA follows: TGCAGCGTTTCCGACAGGGGCGGGAATCAGCCCCAGCATTTT.

This sequence joins TRBV5-1 and TRBJ2-7, with D possibly being TRBD1 (6 bases). Germline loops: CDR1 SGHRS, CDR2 YFSETQ. The CDR3 sequence is 16 residues long. Trimming stripped 0 bases from V and 2 bases from J, with 15 bases between. The CDR3 nucleotides read TGCGCCAGCAGCTTGGACCAGGGGCGCATAACCTACGAGCAGTACTTC. This translates into CASSLDQGRITYEQYF.

The chain employs TRBV6-5 and TRBJ1-4; D gene uncertain. Germline V gives CDR1 MNHEY, CDR2 SVGAGI. This CDR3 comprises 14 residues. V was trimmed by 0 bases and J by 4 bases, leaving 6 bases between them. CDR3 sequence reads: CASSYSRINEKLFF. The CDR3 DNA reads TGTGCCAGCAGTTACTCACGGATTAATGAAAAACTGTTTTTT.

The V and J genes are TRBV11-2 and TRBJ2-7; D unresolved. CDR1 and CDR2 from the germline V gene are SGHAT and FQNNGV. Deletions cut 1 base from V and 0 bases from J, with 10 bases between. The CDR3 consists of 15 residues. This CDR3 is CASSLGPYGSYEQYF. The CDR3 DNA follows: TGTGCCAGCAGCTTAGGTCCATACGGCTCCTACGAGCAGTACTTC.

In its sample, this clone was seen once. The chain couples TRBV28 to TRBJ1-2; D remains unclear. V was shortened by 1 base and J by 6 bases, with 9 bases between the two germline ends. Germline assignment: CDR1 MDHEN and CDR2 SYDVKM. CDR3 size: 13 residues. CDR3: CASSLFIGDGYTF. For the CDR3, the DNA is TGTGCCAGCAGTTTATTCATCGGGGATGGCTACACCTTC.

The rearrangement joins TRBV29-1 to TRBJ2-1; TRBD2 is a possible D gene (5 bases). The germline V and J ends were trimmed by 6 bases and 10 bases, with 10 bases remaining between them. This CDR3 region has 10 residues. Germline CDR1 is SQVTM and CDR2 is ANQGSEA. The CDR3 sequence is CSVARLEQFF. DNA for the CDR3: TGCAGCGTCGCGAGACTAGAGCAGTTCTTC.

This sequence joins TRBV7-8 and TRBJ2-1; D is perhaps TRBD1 or TRBD2 (5 bases each). V was shortened by 3 bases and J by 3 bases, with 12 bases between the two germline ends. The germline V gene encodes CDR1 SGHVS and CDR2 FQNEAQ. The CDR3 has 15 amino acids. The CDR3 sequence: CASSFGGRSYNEQFF. The CDR3 DNA is TGTGCCAGCAGCTTTGGGGGACGGAGCTACAATGAGCAGTTCTTC.

The chain combines TRBV18 with TRBJ1-1; D gene unclear. The CDR3 is 13 residues long. The V and J ends lost 4 bases and 10 bases respectively, with 16 bases between them. Germline CDR1 reads KGHSH; CDR2 reads LQKENI. The CDR3 here is CASSHQPGAGAFF. DNA for the CDR3: TGTGCCAGCTCACACCAACCCGGCGCGGGAGCTTTCTTT.

This chain uses TRBV30 with TRBJ1-1; D ambiguous. Germline CDR1 reads GTSNPN; CDR2 reads SVGIG (reference sequence). The CDR3 length is 13 residues. V was shortened by 0 bases and J by 4 bases, with 9 bases between the two germline ends. This CDR3 is CAWSVKGSTEAFF. The CDR3, as DNA: TGTGCCTGGAGTGTAAAAGGGTCCACTGAAGCTTTCTTT. The full variable domain, completed using reference TRBV30 and TRBJ1-1, is SQTIHQWPATLVQPVGSPLSLECTVEGTSNPNLYWYRQAAGRGLQLLFYSVGIGQISSEVPQNLSASRPQDRQFILSSKKLLLSDSGFYLCAWSVKGSTEAFFGQGTRLTVV.

CDR3 residues: CAIGGVGTGVDEQFF. The CDR3 region has the DNA TGTGCCATCGGCGGGGTGGGGACAGGGGTCGATGAGCAGTTCTTC. This chain uses TRBV10-3 with TRBJ2-1, with 10 positions matching TRBD1. The germline CDR1 and CDR2 sequences are ENHRY and SYGVKD. This CDR3 has 15 amino acids. V shed 8 bases, J shed 8 bases, and the junction held 12 bases outside the gene matches.

This clone was observed a few times. CDR3 DNA: TGTGCCAGCAGCTTAGAACAGGGGCTCTACACCTTC. It codes for CASSLEQGLYTF. The chain links TRBV7-9 to TRBJ1-2; the match to TRBD1 covers 7 bases. CDR1 is SEHNR and CDR2 is FQNEAQ in the germline V gene (reference sequence). V trimming: 1 base; J trimming: 10 bases; junction bases outside the gene matches: 3. This CDR3 has 12 amino acids.

This rearrangement joins TRBV6-5 to TRBJ2-5; either TRBD1 or TRBD2 may supply D (6 bases each). Germline-derived CDR1 and CDR2 are MNHEY and SVGAGI. This CDR3 is built from 13 residues. V gave up 5 bases and J gave up 0 bases, with 7 bases separating them. CDR3 sequence (DNA): TGTGCCAGCAGTAGGGGGGACCAAGAGACCCAGTACTTC. Translation: CASSRGDQETQYF.

The CDR3 reads CASSSTGLKGDGYTF. CDR3 in DNA: TGTGCCAGCAGCTCCACAGGGTTGAAGGGGGATGGCTACACCTTC. V and J are TRBV7-3 and TRBJ1-2, with D possibly being TRBD1 (6 bases). This CDR3 has 15 amino acids. The V gene's germline CDR1 is SGHTA and CDR2 FQGTGA. V was shortened by 4 bases and J by 6 bases, with 18 bases between the two germline ends.

V and J are TRBV9 and TRBJ2-2; 8 positions match TRBD1. V was clipped by 4 bases and J by 1 base; unmatched bases: 6. This CDR3 is 16 amino acids long. From germline, CDR1 is SGDLS and CDR2 YYNGEE. CDR3 nucleotide sequence: TGTGCCAGCAGCTCCGGGACAGGCTTGAACACCGGGGAGCTGTTTTTT. It codes for CASSSGTGLNTGELFF.

The V call is TRBV5-1, the J call TRBJ1-3, with a possible D match to TRBD1 (5 bases). The length of the CDR3 is 16 residues. Between the trimmed V and J ends, which lost 0 bases and 0 bases, there was a span of 10 bases. Germline lookup yields CDR1 SGHRS and CDR2 YFSETQ. The CDR3, as DNA: TGCGCCAGCAGCTTGGATGGACATAGCTCTGGAAACACCATATATTTT. This codes for CASSLDGHSSGNTIYF.